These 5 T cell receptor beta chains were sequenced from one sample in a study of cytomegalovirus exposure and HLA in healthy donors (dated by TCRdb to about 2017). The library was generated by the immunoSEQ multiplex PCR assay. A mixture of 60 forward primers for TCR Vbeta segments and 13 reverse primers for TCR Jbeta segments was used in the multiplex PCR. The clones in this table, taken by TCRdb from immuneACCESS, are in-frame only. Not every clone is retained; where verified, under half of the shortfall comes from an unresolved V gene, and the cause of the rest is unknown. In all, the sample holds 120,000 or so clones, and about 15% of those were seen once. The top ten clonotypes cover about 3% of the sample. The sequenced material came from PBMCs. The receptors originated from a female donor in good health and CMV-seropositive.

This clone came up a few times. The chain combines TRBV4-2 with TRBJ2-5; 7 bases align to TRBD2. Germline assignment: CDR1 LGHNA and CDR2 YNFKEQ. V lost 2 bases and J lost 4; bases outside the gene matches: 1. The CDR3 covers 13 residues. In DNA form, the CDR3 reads TGTGCCAGCAGCCAAAGCGGGGCAGAGACCCAGTACTTC. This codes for CASSQSGAETQYF.

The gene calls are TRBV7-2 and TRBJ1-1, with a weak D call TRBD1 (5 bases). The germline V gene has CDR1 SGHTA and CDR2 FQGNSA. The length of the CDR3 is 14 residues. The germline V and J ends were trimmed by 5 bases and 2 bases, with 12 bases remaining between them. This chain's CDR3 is CASSPGVANTEAFF. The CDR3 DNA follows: TGTGCCAGCAGCCCGGGGGTGGCCAACACTGAAGCTTTCTTT. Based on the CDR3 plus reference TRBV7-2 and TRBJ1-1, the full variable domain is GAGVSQSPSNKVTEKGKDVELRCDPISGHTALYWYRQSLGQGLEFLIYFQGNSAPDKSGLPSDRFSAERTGGSVSTLTIQRTQQEDSAVYLCASSPGVANTEAFFGQGTRLTVV.

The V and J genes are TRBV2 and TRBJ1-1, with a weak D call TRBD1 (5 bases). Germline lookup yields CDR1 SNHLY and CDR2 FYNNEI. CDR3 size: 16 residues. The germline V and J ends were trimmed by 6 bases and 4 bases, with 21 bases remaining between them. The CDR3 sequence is CASRDPDSQFGTEAFF. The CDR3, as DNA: TGTGCCAGCAGGGACCCCGACAGTCAATTCGGCACTGAAGCTTTCTTT.

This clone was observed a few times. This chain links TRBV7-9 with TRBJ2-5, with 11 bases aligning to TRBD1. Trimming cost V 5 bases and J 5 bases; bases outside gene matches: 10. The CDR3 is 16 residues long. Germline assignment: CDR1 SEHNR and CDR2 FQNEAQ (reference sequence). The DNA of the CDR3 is TGTGCCAGCAGCCGAGCCGGGACAGGGGGGATGGAGACCCAGTACTTC. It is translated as CASSRAGTGGMETQYF.

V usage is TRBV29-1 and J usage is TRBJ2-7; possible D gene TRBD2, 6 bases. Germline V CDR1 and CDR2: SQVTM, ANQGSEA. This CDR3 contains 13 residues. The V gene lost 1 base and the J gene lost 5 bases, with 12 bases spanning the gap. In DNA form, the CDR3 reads TGCAGCGTTGAAGGCCAGGGACTCCACGAGCAGTACTTC. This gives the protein CSVEGQGLHEQYF.